This T cell receptor (beta chain) came from a study of CD8+CD57+ T cells in acquired aplastic anemia (dated by TCRdb to about 2018). Concerning the study at large: DNA extracted from sorted CD4+ and CD8+ cells had a mean of about 3 ug, with a range of roughly 0.19 to 27.4 ug. A CD8+CD57+ expansion meant a frequency higher than the mean frequency seen in healthy subjects.

Patients chosen for sequencing had shown expansion of CD8+CD57+ cells by flow cytometry. Every patient had severe acquired aplastic anemia, diagnosed using the International Study of Aplastic Anemia and Agranulocytosis and Camitta criteria. At the time blood was sampled, none of the patients had received any therapy. The study deep-sequenced TCR repertoires of sorted CD4+ and CD8+ blood T cells from severe aplastic anemia patients and healthy subjects. Patients were enrolled in the USA under clinicaltrials.gov protocols 00001620, 01623167, 00001397, 00071045, 00081523 and 00961064. Ficoll-Paque density gradient centrifugation was used to isolate peripheral blood mononuclear cells. CD4+ and CD8+ T cells were sorted by FACS or magnetic beads before DNA extraction. Study-level results and caveats: Although 25 to 30 CD8+ CDR3 sequences were shared by patients and controls, these sequences appeared highly expressed in patients and within the immunodominant clones of patients. Between patients and healthy controls, no significant difference in CD8+ Simpson's diversity was found (P=0.060).

TCR beta VDJ combination and CDR3 sequence profiling used genomic DNA as the template. TCR repertoire sequencing was run on an Illumina HiSeq 2000. On the study's bioinformatics: Repertoires were assessed using TRBV/TRBJ rearrangement plots, CDR3 size and DJ length profiles, and Simpson's diversity index. Whichever DNA sequence was most abundant in the deep sequencing data was defined as the immunodominant clone. CDR3 amino acid sequences were checked for sharing across subjects and were also compared against the VDJdb database and published repertoires. TCRdb passed the public sequencing reads through fastp at Q25 and MiXCR, retaining productive beta sequences. Each record represents a unique CDR3 protein, reported with the most common genes and DNA among its rows. These V and J calls derive from TCRdb rather than the authors' analysis. In this sample the table shows approximately 57,000 distinct CDR3 sequences, about 56% of which occur a single time. The ten largest account for roughly 15% of the sample.

The cysteine opens and the phenylalanine closes a CDR3 of 12 amino acids. Of the read, only the CDR3 DNA is kept; its 36 bases are in frame from base 1. The junction shows trimming of 5 bases on V and 6 bases on J, plus 9 bases between the germline ends. This clonotype was observed a handful of times. No antigen is known for it. One base away there is no much larger clone; base qualities are not given. The sequence came from a human donor with aplastic anemia. Material for sequencing was sorted CD4+, CD8+, or CD8+CD57+ T cells (not recorded which) from PBMCs. The chain is assembled from TRBV12-3 or TRBV12-4 and TRBJ2-3; confidence is insufficient to name the D gene. The CDR3 protein is CASSLPPDTQYF. The DNA sequence reads TGTGCCAGCAGTCTCCCGCCGGATACGCAGTATTTT.